The T cell receptor (beta chain) under discussion was sequenced for a study of monozygotic twins with inflammatory bowel disease. TCRdb reprocessed the 5' RACE reads, with one entry per CDR3 protein and no DNA. The sample has 420,000 or so distinct CDR3 sequences. Germline assignment: CDR1 LGHDT and CDR2 YNNKEL (reference sequence). The CDR3 covers 14 residues. The material sequenced was blood. This TCR came from a human donor with ulcerative colitis or Crohn's disease, or a healthy co-twin of an affected twin (not recorded which). This chain joins TRBV3-1 and TRBJ1-5; the D gene TCRdb calls, TRBD1, cannot be checked with no DNA. The CDR3 here is CASSQRGGGNPQHF.